The rows below give T cell receptor beta chains drawn from one sample of a study of cytomegalovirus exposure and HLA in healthy donors. Method: immunoSEQ multiplex PCR; TCRdb's copy keeps in-frame clones and lacks some. This table holds fewer than 300,000 clones, roughly 90% found once. Sequencing used PBMCs. The receptors here all came from a woman younger than 35 in good health and CMV-seronegative. CDR3s leave out the opening cysteine and the closing phenylalanine or tryptophan. A row's size may be missing; if present it is once, few, many or a size class.

v_gene	j_gene	abundance	CDR3aa
TRBV4-3	TRBJ2-3	-	ASSQDPGQGATDTQY
TRBV7-9	TRBJ2-7	-	ASSPRQGISYEQY
TRBV6-1	TRBJ2-6	-	ASTYSPGANVLT
TRBV19	TRBJ2-2	-	ASSRQGVAGELF
TRBV9	TRBJ2-7	-	ASSVDWGGYEQY
TRBV4-3	TRBJ2-1	-	ASSSRGGGSPPSSYNEQF
TRBV2	TRBJ2-3	-	ASSRGLGDTQY
TRBV28	TRBJ2-3	-	ASSPGLAGDTQY
TRBV6-6	TRBJ2-7	-	ASSSPRAGDRYEQY
TRBV9	TRBJ1-2	-	ASSEFRDTAYGYT
TRBV2	TRBJ1-4	-	ASRRTGKVGKLF
TRBV7-2	TRBJ2-7	-	ASSLETGDHEQY
TRBV4-3	TRBJ2-7	once	ASSHGTGYKECYPLSHYEQY
TRBV27	TRBJ1-5	-	ASSKYRDQPQH
TRBV11-2	TRBJ2-1	-	ASIPGREAFTGEQF
TRBV5-1	TRBJ2-3	once	ASSGASEDTQY
TRBV28	TRBJ2-7	-	ASRGTSGYEQY
TRBV6-1	TRBJ2-7	-	ASSEYGTSGMSSYEQY
TRBV7-2	TRBJ2-5	many	ASSSTSGSETQY
TRBV2	TRBJ1-4	once	ASSGTTGANEKLF
TRBV7-3	TRBJ2-6	-	ASSLKSGQGLSGANVLT
TRBV5-1	TRBJ1-1	-	ASSLGQRPEAF
TRBV6-1	TRBJ1-4	-	ASSERWQVYEKLF
TRBV4-1	TRBJ2-1	-	ASSPLAGASNEQF
TRBV18	TRBJ2-7	-	ASSPPRLAGVSYEQY
TRBV6-4	TRBJ2-3	-	ASSETETSLSDTQY
TRBV4-3	TRBJ1-1	-	ASSRGGTEAF
TRBV25-1	TRBJ1-1	-	ASSDPRGGDTEAF
TRBV19	TRBJ2-7	-	ASTTSGRKEQY
TRBV6-6	TRBJ2-2	-	ASTFGIRHHTGELF
TRBV10-3	TRBJ2-1	-	AISEYKTNEQF
TRBV2	TRBJ2-3	-	ASSETGLAGAGTQY
TRBV10-3	TRBJ1-1	-	AISDGGPTAF
TRBV4-3	TRBJ2-5	-	ASSLGLAGEVGETQY
TRBV7-7	TRBJ2-7	once	ASSLGPQGNHEQY
TRBV18	TRBJ2-3	-	ASSPNGRAGTDTQY
TRBV6-5	TRBJ2-7	-	ASSLHRLASNEQY
TRBV27	TRBJ2-7	once	ASAGTSVSYEQY
TRBV19	TRBJ1-3	few	ASSPGHLPDTIY
TRBV27	TRBJ2-5	-	ASSNGETQY
TRBV2	TRBJ2-1	-	ASSETGLAINEQF
TRBV7-7	TRBJ2-7	-	ASSYGTGRSYEQY
TRBV9	TRBJ2-1	-	ASSVSTYNEQF
TRBV19	TRBJ1-2	-	ASSIGGIYGYT
TRBV6-6	TRBJ2-3	once	ASSYPPGGSPDTQY
TRBV7-9	TRBJ2-1	-	ASSSNYNEQF
TRBV6-5	TRBJ1-6	-	ASSYSTDRGNSPLH
TRBV21-1	TRBJ2-7	once	ASSKGGDREYEQY
TRBV6-5	TRBJ1-1	-	ASSYSGGGTEAF
TRBV27	TRBJ2-3	-	ASARGAGRGDTQY
TRBV19	TRBJ1-1	-	ATGAQGNTEAF
TRBV11-3	TRBJ2-1	-	ASSKRESGNEQF